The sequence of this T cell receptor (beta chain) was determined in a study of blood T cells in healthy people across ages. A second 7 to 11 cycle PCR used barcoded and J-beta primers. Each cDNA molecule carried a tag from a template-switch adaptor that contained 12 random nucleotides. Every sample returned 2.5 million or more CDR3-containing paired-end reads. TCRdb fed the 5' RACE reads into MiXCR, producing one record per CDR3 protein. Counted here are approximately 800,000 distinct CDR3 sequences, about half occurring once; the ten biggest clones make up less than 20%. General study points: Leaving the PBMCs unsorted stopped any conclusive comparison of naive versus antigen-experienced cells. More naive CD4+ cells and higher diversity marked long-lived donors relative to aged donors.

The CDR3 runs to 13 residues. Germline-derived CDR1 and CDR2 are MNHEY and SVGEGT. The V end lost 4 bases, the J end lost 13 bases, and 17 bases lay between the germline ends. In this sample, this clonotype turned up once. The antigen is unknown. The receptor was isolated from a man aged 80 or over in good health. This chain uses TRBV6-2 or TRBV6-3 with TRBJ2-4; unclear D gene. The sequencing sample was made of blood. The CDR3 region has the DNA TGTGCCAGCAGTTGGTCTTACTTTAATGAGCAGTACTTC. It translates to CASSWSYFNEQYF.